This TCR beta chain appears in the sequencing data of a study of cytotoxic CD8 clonotypes in ibrutinib-treated CLL. Clones were sequenced by immunoSEQ multiplex PCR, and TCRdb holds only the in-frame ones, with some missing. The sample consists of 150,000 to 200,000 clones, about 72% of them appearing once. The germline CDR1 and CDR2 sequences are LNHNV and YYDKDF (reference sequence). The CDR3 consists of 15 residues. The J segment lost 4 bases and the V segment lost 6 bases, leaving 6 bases of the junction unmatched. This chain joins TRBV15 and TRBJ2-2, with 9 nucleotides matching TRBD2. The clonotype comes from a human donor with chronic lymphocytic leukemia. The material sequenced was PBMCs, taken after 24 months of ibrutinib treatment. CDR3 sequence (DNA): TGTGCCACCAGGGTAGCGGGAGTGGTCACCGGGGAGCTGTTTTTT. Its translation is CATRVAGVVTGELFF.